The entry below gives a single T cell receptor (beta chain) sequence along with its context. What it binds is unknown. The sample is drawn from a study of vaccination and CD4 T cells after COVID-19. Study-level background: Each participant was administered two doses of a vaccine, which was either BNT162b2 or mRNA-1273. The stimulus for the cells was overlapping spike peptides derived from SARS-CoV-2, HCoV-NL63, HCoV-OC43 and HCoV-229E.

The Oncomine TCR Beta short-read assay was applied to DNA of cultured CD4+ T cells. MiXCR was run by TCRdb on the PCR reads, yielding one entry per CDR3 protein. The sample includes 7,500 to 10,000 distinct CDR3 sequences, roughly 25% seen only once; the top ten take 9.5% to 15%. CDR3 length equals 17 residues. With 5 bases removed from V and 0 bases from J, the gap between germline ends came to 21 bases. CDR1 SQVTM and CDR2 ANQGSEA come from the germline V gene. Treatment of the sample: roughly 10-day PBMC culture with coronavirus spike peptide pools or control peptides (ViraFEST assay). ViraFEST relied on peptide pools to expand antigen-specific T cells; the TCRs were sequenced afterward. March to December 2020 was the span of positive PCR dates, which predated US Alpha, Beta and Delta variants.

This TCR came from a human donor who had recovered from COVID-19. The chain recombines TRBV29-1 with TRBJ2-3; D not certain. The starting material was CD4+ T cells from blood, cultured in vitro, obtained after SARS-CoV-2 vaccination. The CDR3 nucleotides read TGCAGCGTTCTGAGGATCGGAGTGGAAACTAGCACAGATACGCAGTATTTT. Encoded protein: CSVLRIGVETSTDTQYF.